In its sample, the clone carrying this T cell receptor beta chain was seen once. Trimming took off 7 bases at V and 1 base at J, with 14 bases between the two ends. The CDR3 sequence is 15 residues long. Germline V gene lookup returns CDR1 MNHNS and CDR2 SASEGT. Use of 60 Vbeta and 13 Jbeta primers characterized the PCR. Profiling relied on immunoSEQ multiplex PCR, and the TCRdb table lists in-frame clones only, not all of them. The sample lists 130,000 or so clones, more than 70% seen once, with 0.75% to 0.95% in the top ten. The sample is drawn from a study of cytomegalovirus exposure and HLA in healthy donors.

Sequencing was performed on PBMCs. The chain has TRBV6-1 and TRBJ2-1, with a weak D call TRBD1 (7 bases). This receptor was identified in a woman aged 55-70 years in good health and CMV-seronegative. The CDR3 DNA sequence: TGTGCCAGCAAGGATCAGGGGGGTTCCTACAATGAGCAGTTCTTC. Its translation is CASKDQGGSYNEQFF.